This TCR beta chain was observed in a study of PD-1 blockade in classical Hodgkin lymphoma. Germline loops: CDR1 SGHDT, CDR2 YYEEEE. CDR3 length: 12 amino acids. V was trimmed by 4 bases and J by 8 bases, leaving 12 bases between them. This clone was seen only a few times. Patients all relapsed after autologous stem cell transplantation, and there was variation in brentuximab vedotin exposure. Repertoires were generated with immunoSEQ multiplex PCR, while TCRdb's copy carries only in-frame clones and drops some. This sample has under 70,000 clones, with 71% found just once. The sequence was collected from a human donor with classical Hodgkin lymphoma. J is TRBJ2-5 and V is TRBV5-6; D gene unclear. The sample in question was peripheral blood mononuclear cells (PBMCs), obtained before the second cycle of nivolumab. The CDR3 DNA reads TGTGCCAGCAGCCCCGGGCCCTCCACCCAGTACTTC. Residues: CASSPGPSTQYF.